These 3 T cell receptor beta chains share one sample of origin, sequenced in a study of blood T cell repertoires in COVID-19. Sequenced by immunoSEQ multiplex PCR; TCRdb stores in-frame clones only, minus some. The sample consists of 120,000 to 150,000 clones, approximately 90% of them appearing once. Material for sequencing was PBMCs or T cells enriched from blood (not recorded which). These TCRs come from a middle-aged woman who had been exposed to COVID-19.

This chain links TRBV5-6 with TRBJ2-3; the D gene is possibly TRBD2 (5 bases). The V and J ends lost 4 bases and 1 base respectively, with 10 bases between them. Germline CDR1 reads SGHDT; CDR2 reads YYEEEE. This CDR3 is 14 amino acids long. The CDR3 region has the DNA TGTGCCAGCAGCCCTAGCCGGGGCACAGATACGCAGTATTTT. Its protein product is CASSPSRGTDTQYF.

This clone showed up just once. This chain links TRBV3-1 (or the pseudogene TRBV3-2) with TRBJ1-4, with D tentatively TRBD1 (5 bases). The germline V and J ends were trimmed by 8 bases and 8 bases, with 15 bases remaining between them. In germline, CDR1 is LGHDT, CDR2 YNNKEL (reference sequence). The CDR3 has 13 residues. The CDR3 loop is CASGGRGGEKLFF. CDR3 sequence (DNA): TGTGCCAGCGGGGGTCGGGGAGGGGAAAAACTGTTTTTT.

V is TRBV4-2 and J is TRBJ2-3; D may be TRBD2 (6 bases). The ends were cut back, 0 bases at V and 3 bases at J, with 10 bases in the middle. The length of the CDR3 is 15 residues. CDR1 and CDR2 (germline): LGHNA, YNFKEQ. CDR3 loop: CASSQDATRTDTQYF. Written as DNA, the CDR3 is TGTGCCAGCAGCCAAGATGCGACTAGAACAGATACGCAGTATTTT.